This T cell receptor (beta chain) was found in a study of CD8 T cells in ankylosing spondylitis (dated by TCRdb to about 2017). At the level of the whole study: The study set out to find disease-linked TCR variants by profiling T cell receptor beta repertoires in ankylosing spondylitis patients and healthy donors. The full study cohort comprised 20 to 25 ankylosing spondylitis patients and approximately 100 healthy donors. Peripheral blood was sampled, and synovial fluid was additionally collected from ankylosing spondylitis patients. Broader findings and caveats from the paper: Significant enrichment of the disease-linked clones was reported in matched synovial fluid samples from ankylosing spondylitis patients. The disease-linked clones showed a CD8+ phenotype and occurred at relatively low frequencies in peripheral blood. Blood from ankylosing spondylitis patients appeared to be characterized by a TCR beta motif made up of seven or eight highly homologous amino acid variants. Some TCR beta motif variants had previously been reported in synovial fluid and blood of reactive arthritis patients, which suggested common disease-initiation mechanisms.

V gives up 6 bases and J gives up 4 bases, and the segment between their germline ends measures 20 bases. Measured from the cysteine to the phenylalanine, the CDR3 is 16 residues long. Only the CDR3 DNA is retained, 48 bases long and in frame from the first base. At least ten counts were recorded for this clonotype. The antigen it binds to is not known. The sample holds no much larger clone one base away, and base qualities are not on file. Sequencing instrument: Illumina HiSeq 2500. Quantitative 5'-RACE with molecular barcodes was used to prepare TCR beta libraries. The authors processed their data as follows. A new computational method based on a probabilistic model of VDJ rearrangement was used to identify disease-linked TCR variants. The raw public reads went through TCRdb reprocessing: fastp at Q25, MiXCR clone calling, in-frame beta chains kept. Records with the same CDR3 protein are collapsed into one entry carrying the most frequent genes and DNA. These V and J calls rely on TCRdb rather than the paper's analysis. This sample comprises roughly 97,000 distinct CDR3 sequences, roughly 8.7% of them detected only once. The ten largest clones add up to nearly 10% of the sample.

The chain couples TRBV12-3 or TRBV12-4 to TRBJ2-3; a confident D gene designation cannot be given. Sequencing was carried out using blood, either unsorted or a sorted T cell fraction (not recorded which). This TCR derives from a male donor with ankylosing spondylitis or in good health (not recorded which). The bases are TGTGCCAGCAGCTTCCTTAGTCGTCCCCGCCCAGATACGCAGTATTTT. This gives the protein CASSFLSRPRPDTQYF.